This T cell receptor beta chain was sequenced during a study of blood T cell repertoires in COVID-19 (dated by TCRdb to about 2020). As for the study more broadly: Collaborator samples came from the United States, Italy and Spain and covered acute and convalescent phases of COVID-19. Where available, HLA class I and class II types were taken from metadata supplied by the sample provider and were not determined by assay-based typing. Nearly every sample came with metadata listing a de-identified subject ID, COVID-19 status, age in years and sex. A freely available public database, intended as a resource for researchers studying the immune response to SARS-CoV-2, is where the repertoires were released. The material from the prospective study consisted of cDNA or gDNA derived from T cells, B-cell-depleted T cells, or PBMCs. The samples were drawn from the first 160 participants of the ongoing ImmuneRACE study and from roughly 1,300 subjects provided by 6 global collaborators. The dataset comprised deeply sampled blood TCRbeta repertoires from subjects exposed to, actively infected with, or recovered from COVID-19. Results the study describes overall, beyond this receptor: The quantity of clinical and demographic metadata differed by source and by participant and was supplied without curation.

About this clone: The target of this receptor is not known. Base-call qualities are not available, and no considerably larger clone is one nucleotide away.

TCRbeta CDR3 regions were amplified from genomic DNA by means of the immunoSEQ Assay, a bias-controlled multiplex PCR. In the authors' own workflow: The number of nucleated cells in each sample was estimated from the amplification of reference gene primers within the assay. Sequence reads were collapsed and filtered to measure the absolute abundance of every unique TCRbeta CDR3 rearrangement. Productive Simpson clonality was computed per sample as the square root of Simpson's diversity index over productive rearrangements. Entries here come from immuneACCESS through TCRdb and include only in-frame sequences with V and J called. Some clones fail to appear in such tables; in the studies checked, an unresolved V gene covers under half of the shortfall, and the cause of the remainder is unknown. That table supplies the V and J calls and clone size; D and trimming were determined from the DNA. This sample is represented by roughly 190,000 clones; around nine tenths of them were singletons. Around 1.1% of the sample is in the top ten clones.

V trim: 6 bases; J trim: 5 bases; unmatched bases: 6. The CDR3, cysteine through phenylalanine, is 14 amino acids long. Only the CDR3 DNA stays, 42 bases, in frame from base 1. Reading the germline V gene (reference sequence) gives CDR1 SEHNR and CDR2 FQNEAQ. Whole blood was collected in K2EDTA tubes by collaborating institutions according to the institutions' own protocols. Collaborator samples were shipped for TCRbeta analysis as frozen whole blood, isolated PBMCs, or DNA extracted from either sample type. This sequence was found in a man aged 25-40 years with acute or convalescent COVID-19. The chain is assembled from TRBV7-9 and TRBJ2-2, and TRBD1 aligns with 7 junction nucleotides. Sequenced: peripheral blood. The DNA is TGTGCCAGCAGTTACGACAGGGTTACCGGGGAGCTGTTTTTT. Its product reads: CASSYDRVTGELFF. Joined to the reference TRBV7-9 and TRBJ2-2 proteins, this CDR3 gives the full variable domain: DTGVSQNPRHKITKRGQNVTFRCDPISEHNRLYWYRQTLGQGPEFLTYFQNEAQLEKSRLLSDRFSAERPKGSFSTLEIQRTEQGDSAMYLCASSYDRVTGELFFGEGSRLTVL.